These 20 T cell receptor beta chains originate from one sample sequenced in a study of regulatory T cells in long-lasting Graves disease. TCR beta libraries were built with iRepertoire HTBI primers and Arm-PCR of CDR3 regions. MiXCR, run by TCRdb on the multiplex PCR reads, gives a single entry per CDR3 protein. The top ten clones hold less than 25% of a sample with about 400,000 distinct CDR3 sequences, less than 25% of them seen once. Stated time point: persistent/refractory GD, antithyroid drugs over 5 years with positive TRAb. The authors made the TCR library using RNA they extracted from PBMCs. The sequencing used peripheral blood mononuclear cells (PBMCs), collected when the disease was refractory, from a patient treated with antithyroid drugs. The receptor set was obtained from a female donor with Graves disease.

This clonotype has ten or more counts. This sequence joins TRBV28 and TRBJ2-6, with a possible D match to TRBD1 (5 bases). Germline loops: CDR1 MDHEN, CDR2 SYDVKM. The CDR3 covers 15 residues. V dropped 3 bases and J dropped 2 bases, with 8 bases sitting between them. The chain's CDR3 is CASSFAGTGANVLTF. DNA for the CDR3: TGTGCCAGCAGTTTTGCAGGGACTGGGGCCAACGTCCTGACTTTC.

This chain links TRBV4-3 with TRBJ2-2; TRBD2 aligns across 14 bases. The junction had 5 bases not matched to a gene; V was cut back by 5 bases and J by 6 bases. The germline V gene has CDR1 LGHNA and CDR2 YSLEER. The length of the CDR3 is 16 residues. This chain's CDR3 is CASSSRLAGGAGELFF. The CDR3 nucleotides read TGCGCCAGCAGCTCAAGACTAGCGGGAGGGGCCGGGGAGCTGTTTTTT.

The chain links TRBV9 to TRBJ2-6; D unresolved. Trimming shortened V by 2 bases and J by 0 bases, and 6 bases separated the two germline ends. The CDR3 length is 15 residues. Germline V gives CDR1 SGDLS, CDR2 YYNGEE. The CDR3 DNA follows: TGTGCCAGCAGCGTCGAGAGCTCTGGGGCCAACGTCCTGACTTTC. Protein sequence: CASSVESSGANVLTF.

This chain joins TRBV4-3 and TRBJ2-7; possible D gene TRBD1, 6 bases. The CDR3 contains 13 residues. CDR1 and CDR2 (germline): LGHNA, YSLEER. V lost 1 base and J 6 bases, leaving 10 bases between the germline ends. The CDR3 is CASSQGMGAEQYF. Written as DNA, the CDR3 is TGCGCCAGCAGCCAAGGGATGGGGGCCGAGCAGTACTTC.

This clonotype has a count of ten or more. V gene TRBV28 combines with J gene TRBJ1-2; D unresolved. Germline CDR1 reads MDHEN; CDR2 reads SYDVKM. Trimming pared 2 bases from V and 6 bases from J, leaving 10 bases between. The CDR3 totals 13 residues. CDR3 region: CASSLRNGNGYTF. CDR3 nucleotides: TGTGCCAGCAGTTTAAGGAACGGTAATGGCTACACCTTC.

This clonotype was seen ten or more times. CDR3 sequence reads: CASSSSTASYEQYF. In DNA, the CDR3 is TGTGCCAGCAGTTCCTCGACAGCCTCCTACGAGCAGTACTTC. The V call is TRBV27, the J call TRBJ2-7; D possibly corresponds to TRBD1 (5 bases). Trimming removed 4 bases at V and 0 bases at J, with 10 bases between. CDR3 length: 14 amino acids. Per germline, CDR1 MNHEY and CDR2 SMNVEV (reference sequence).

This clonotype occurred many times. The CDR3: CASSSLYEQYF. CDR3 in DNA: TGTGCCAGCAGCTCCCTCTACGAGCAGTACTTC. The V and J genes are TRBV7-2 and TRBJ2-7; no clear D. The ends were cut back, 4 bases at V and 3 bases at J, with 4 bases in the middle. This CDR3 spans 11 amino acids. CDR1 and CDR2 (germline): SGHTA, FQGNSA.

The chain carries TRBV4-1 and TRBJ2-7, with D possibly matching TRBD2 (5 bases). Germline CDR1 MGHRA, CDR2 YSYEKL. The V gene lost 1 base and the J gene lost 2 bases, with 12 bases spanning the gap. The CDR3 covers 15 residues. CDR3 nucleotides: TGCGCCAGCAGCCAAGCACGAGGGCTTGCCTACGAGCAGTACTTC. Translated: CASSQARGLAYEQYF.

This clonotype has a handful of counts. The chain employs TRBV2 and TRBJ2-1; the match to TRBD2 covers 11 bases. Germline CDR1 SNHLY, CDR2 FYNNEI. V dropped 5 bases and J dropped 6; count of bases not matched to a gene: 12. This CDR3 spans 17 amino acids. CDR3 residues: CASSPRTSGYGGNEQFF. The CDR3 region has the DNA TGTGCCAGCAGTCCCCGGACTAGCGGGTACGGAGGCAATGAGCAGTTCTTC.

This clonotype has only a few counts. The rearrangement joins TRBV5-1 to TRBJ2-7; D is unresolved. CDR1 and CDR2 (germline): SGHRS, YFSETQ. V was pared by 0 bases and J by 5 bases, with 15 bases between. This CDR3 region has 15 residues. The CDR3 region is CASSLDRVLGDEQYF. The CDR3 DNA is TGCGCCAGCAGCTTGGATCGGGTTCTGGGCGACGAGCAGTACTTC.

This chain links TRBV7-2 with TRBJ2-2, with a weak D call TRBD2 (6 bases). Trimming took off 2 bases at V and 0 bases at J, with 10 bases between the two ends. Germline lookup yields CDR1 SGHTA and CDR2 FQGNSA. CDR3 length: 16 residues. The CDR3 region has the DNA TGTGCCAGCAGCTTAAGGGACTTCCCGAACACCGGGGAGCTGTTTTTT. Encoded protein: CASSLRDFPNTGELFF. The full variable domain, its missing parts supplied by reference TRBV7-2 and TRBJ2-2, is GAGVSQSPSNKVTEKGKDVELRCDPISGHTALYWYRQSLGQGLEFLIYFQGNSAPDKSGLPSDRFSAERTGGSVSTLTIQRTQQEDSAVYLCASSLRDFPNTGELFFGEGSRLTVL.

This clonotype occurred a few times. CDR3 protein: CAISESNRVLAGELFF. For the CDR3, the DNA is TGTGCCATCAGTGAGTCGAACAGGGTGTTGGCCGGGGAGCTGTTTTTT. J is TRBJ2-2 and V is TRBV10-3, with D perhaps matching TRBD1 (6 bases). Per germline, CDR1 ENHRY and CDR2 SYGVKD. The V end lost 0 bases, the J end lost 6 bases, and 14 bases lay between the germline ends. The CDR3 contains 16 residues.

There are many counts of this clonotype. The gene calls are TRBV28 and TRBJ2-7, with unresolved D. V lost 3 bases to trimming and J lost 1 base, with 4 bases between them. The CDR3 sequence is 12 residues long. Germline V gene sequence: CDR1 MDHEN, CDR2 SYDVKM. CDR3 residues: CASSFGSYEQYF. For the CDR3, the DNA is TGTGCCAGCAGTTTCGGATCCTACGAGCAGTACTTC. The whole variable domain, filled in from reference TRBV28 and TRBJ2-7, reads DVKVTQSSRYLVKRTGEKVFLECVQDMDHENMFWYRQDPGLGLRLIYFSYDVKMKEKGDIPEGYSVSREKKERFSLILESASTNQTSMYLCASSFGSYEQYFGPGTRLTVT.

This clonotype was seen at least ten times. The V and J genes are TRBV12-3 or TRBV12-4 and TRBJ2-5; 9 positions agree with TRBD2. The CDR3 spans 16 residues. V was clipped by 6 bases and J by 4 bases; unmatched bases: 12. The CDR3 nucleotides are TGTGCCAGCAGCACCTATGGCGGGAGGGGAGTAGAGACCCAGTACTTC. Encoded protein: CASSTYGGRGVETQYF.

V and J are TRBV10-2 and TRBJ2-6; maybe TRBD2 (5 bases). Germline CDR1 and CDR2: WSHSY and SAAADI. The length of the CDR3 is 17 residues. V lost 0 bases, J lost 0 bases, and 9 bases lay in between. The CDR3 DNA sequence: TGCGCCAGCAGTGAGTCTAACGGGGTCTCTGGGGCCAACGTCCTGACTTTC. Protein sequence: CASSESNGVSGANVLTF.

This clonotype was observed many times. V is TRBV6-1 and J is TRBJ2-4; D gene uncertain. The CDR3 is made up of 15 amino acids. V lost 0 bases to trimming and J lost 7 bases, with 13 bases between them. Germline CDR1 is MNHNS and CDR2 is SASEGT. The CDR3 sequence is CASSEARGFGNIQYF. Here the CDR3 DNA reads TGTGCCAGCAGTGAAGCAAGAGGATTCGGGAACATTCAGTACTTC.

The chain recombines TRBV12-3 or TRBV12-4 with TRBJ2-5, with D unclear. CDR3 length: 12 residues. Deletions cut 5 bases from V and 2 bases from J, with 6 bases between. CDR3 bases: TGTGCCAGCAGTGCCGGGCAAGAGACCCAGTACTTC. Translating gives CASSAGQETQYF.

The chain links TRBV20-1 to TRBJ2-7; D ambiguous. Germline V gene data show CDR1 as DFQATT and CDR2 as SNEGSKA (reference sequence). This CDR3 has 13 amino acids. The V and J ends lost 1 base and 1 base respectively, with 8 bases between them. The CDR3 reads CSARVHNSYEQYF. The CDR3 region has the DNA TGCAGTGCTAGAGTACATAATTCCTACGAGCAGTACTTC.

At least ten counts were recorded for this clonotype. This chain uses TRBV2 with TRBJ1-1; D not resolved. V lost 2 bases to trimming and J lost 10 bases, with 17 bases between them. Germline CDR1 reads SNHLY; CDR2 reads FYNNEI. This CDR3 is 14 amino acids long. CDR3 sequence reads: CASSERSGALGAFF. The CDR3 DNA follows: TGTGCCAGCAGTGAAAGGTCAGGCGCTTTAGGAGCTTTCTTT.

This clonotype was seen only a few times. The chain employs TRBV28 and TRBJ2-2; perhaps TRBD1 as D (6 bases). Germline V gives CDR1 MDHEN, CDR2 SYDVKM. Trimming removed 5 bases from V and 7 bases from J, with 17 bases in between. The length of the CDR3 is 15 residues. The CDR3 loop reads CASSRPQGLGGELFF. CDR3 nucleotides: TGTGCCAGCAGTAGACCACAGGGATTAGGCGGGGAGCTGTTTTTT. The full variable domain, completed using reference TRBV28 and TRBJ2-2, is DVKVTQSSRYLVKRTGEKVFLECVQDMDHENMFWYRQDPGLGLRLIYFSYDVKMKEKGDIPEGYSVSREKKERFSLILESASTNQTSMYLCASSRPQGLGGELFFGEGSRLTVL.